These T cell receptor beta chains were read from a single sample in a study of CD8 T cells in Susac syndrome. Via MiXCR, TCRdb re-called the immunoSEQ multiplex PCR reads, giving one row per CDR3 protein. The repertoire holds approximately 130,000 distinct CDR3 sequences, with about 90% as singletons. The sample consisted of CD8+ T cells from PBMCs. The source of these receptors is a human donor with multiple sclerosis. Each CDR3 is given with its conserved first and last residue. D genes are given only for firm matches. Expanded clones get a size class; other rows say once, few or many, or leave the size out.

CDR3,DNA,D,V,size,J
CAWTNTPGYEQYF,TGTGCCTGGACCAATACCCCAGGGTACGAGCAGTACTTC,.,TRBV30,.,TRBJ2-7
CASSRLAGEGNTQYF,TGTGCCAGCAGCAGACTAGCGGGAGAAGGGAATACGCAGTATTTT,TRBD2,TRBV6-4,.,TRBJ2-3
CASSLGYGTSTDTQYF,TGCGCCAGCAGCTTGGGTTACGGAACTAGCACAGATACGCAGTATTTT,.,TRBV5-1,once,TRBJ2-3
CASSIGGYQPQHF,TGTGCCAGTAGTATCGGAGGGTATCAGCCCCAGCATTTT,.,TRBV19,.,TRBJ1-5
CASNEWNTEAFF,TGTGCCAGCAATGAGTGGAACACTGAAGCTTTCTTT,.,TRBV28,.,TRBJ1-1
CASRDWLFQFF,TGTGCCAGTAGGGACTGGCTCTTCCAGTTCTTC,.,TRBV10-3,.,TRBJ2-1
CAWSVPLGTGGYEQYF,TGTGCCTGGAGTGTACCCCTGGGGACAGGGGGCTACGAGCAGTACTTC,TRBD1,TRBV30,.,TRBJ2-7
CSVLSLGYNEQFF,TGCAGCGTCCTCTCACTAGGGTACAATGAGCAGTTCTTC,.,TRBV29-1,.,TRBJ2-1
CASSQDLAQQETQYF,TGTGCCAGCAGCCAAGATCTCGCACAGCAAGAGACCCAGTACTTC,.,TRBV4-2,.,TRBJ2-5
CASRRGTGDEKLFF,TGTGCCAGCAGGAGGGGGACAGGGGATGAAAAACTGTTTTTT,TRBD1,TRBV6-5,.,TRBJ1-4
CASSLMSGSEAFF,TGTGCCAGCAGCTTGATGTCGGGTTCTGAAGCTTTCTTT,.,TRBV5-6,.,TRBJ1-1
CATSRPQEIEETQYF,TGTGCCACCAGCAGACCACAGGAGATTGAAGAGACCCAGTACTTC,.,TRBV15,.,TRBJ2-5